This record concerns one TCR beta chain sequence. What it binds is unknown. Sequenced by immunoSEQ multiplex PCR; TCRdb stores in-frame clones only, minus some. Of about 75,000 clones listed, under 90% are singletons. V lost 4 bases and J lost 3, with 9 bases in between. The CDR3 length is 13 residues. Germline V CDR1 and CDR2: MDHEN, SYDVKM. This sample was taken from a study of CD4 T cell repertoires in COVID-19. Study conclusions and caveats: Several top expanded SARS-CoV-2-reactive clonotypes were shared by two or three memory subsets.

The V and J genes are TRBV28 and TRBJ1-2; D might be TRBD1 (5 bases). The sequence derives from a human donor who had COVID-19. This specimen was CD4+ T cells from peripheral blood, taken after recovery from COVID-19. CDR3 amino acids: CASSSGTYYGYTF. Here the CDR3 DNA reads TGTGCCAGCAGTTCCGGGACGTACTATGGCTACACCTTC.